The clone carrying this TCR beta chain occurred once. Trimming removed 1 base from V and 5 bases from J; junction bases left unmatched: 8. Germline CDR1 and CDR2: MNHEY and SVGAGI. This CDR3 region has 16 residues. The donors formed part of the approximately 130-subject validation cohort, distinct from the approximately 670-subject first cohort. The data derive from a study of cytomegalovirus exposure and HLA in healthy donors. TCRdb's table, derived via immunoSEQ multiplex PCR, lists solely in-frame clones and lacks some. The sample lists 100,000 to 150,000 clones, around nine tenths occurring once. The genes are TRBV6-5 and TRBJ2-7; 10 bases map to TRBD2. This clonotype was obtained from a man aged 30 to 39 in good health and CMV-seronegative. Material for sequencing was PBMCs. The CDR3 spells CASSYLAGGLLDEQYF. DNA for the CDR3: TGTGCCAGCAGTTACTTAGCGGGAGGACTTCTGGACGAGCAGTACTTC.